This T cell receptor (beta chain) was retrieved from a study of molecular identifiers for immune sequencing clone quantification. TCRdb re-called the PCR reads through MiXCR, storing one row per CDR3 protein. Of 85,000 to 100,000 distinct CDR3 sequences in the sample, 21% are singletons; the top ten hold 0.8% to 1.2%. This clonotype was seen at least ten times. No antigen is known for it. This CDR3 has 15 amino acids. V lost 2 bases and J lost 0, with 8 bases in between. Germline loops: CDR1 MNHEY, CDR2 SVGEGT. Study-wide findings and caveats: Reportedly, one cell's Jurkat TCR RNA was detected within one million naive CD8 cells.

Input material: naive CD8+ T cells from blood, with Jurkat cell RNA spiked in. Subset meaning: FACS-sorted CD8+CD4-CCR7+CD45RA+ naive T cells. The chain combines TRBV6-2 or TRBV6-3 with TRBJ1-5; D uncertain. This TCR was sampled from a human donor in good health. Some libraries in this study had Jurkat cell RNA spiked in. The CDR3 bases are TGTGCCAGCAGTTACAGGAGTTATAGCAATCAGCCCCAGCATTTT. Translation: CASSYRSYSNQPQHF.